What follows is one T cell receptor (beta chain) and its context. This sample is part of a study of control samples from healthy donors and cancer patients. CDR1 is LNHNV, CDR2 YYDKDF, per germline (reference sequence). The J segment lost 4 bases and the V segment lost 0 bases, leaving 4 bases of the junction unmatched. The CDR3 length is 16 residues. Generated by immunoSEQ multiplex PCR, the TCRdb table keeps only in-frame clones and is missing some. The sample lists 130,000 or so clones; 80% to 95% were seen once. This chain connects TRBV15 to TRBJ1-4; 8 bases are a match to TRBD1. Input material: blood. The clonotype comes from a woman aged 50 to 60 in good health. For the CDR3, the DNA is TGTGCCACCAGCAGAGATCAAGGACAGGGTAATGAAAAACTGTTTTTT. Amino acids: CATSRDQGQGNEKLFF.